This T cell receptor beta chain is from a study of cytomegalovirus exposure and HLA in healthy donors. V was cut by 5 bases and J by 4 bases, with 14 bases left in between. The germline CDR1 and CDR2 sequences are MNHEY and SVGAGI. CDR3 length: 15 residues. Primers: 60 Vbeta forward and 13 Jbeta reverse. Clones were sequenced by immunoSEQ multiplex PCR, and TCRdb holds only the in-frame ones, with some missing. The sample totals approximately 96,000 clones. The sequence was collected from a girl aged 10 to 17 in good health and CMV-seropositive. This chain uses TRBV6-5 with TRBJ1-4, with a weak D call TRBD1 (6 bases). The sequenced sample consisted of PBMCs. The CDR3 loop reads CASSARTAYNEKLFF. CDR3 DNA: TGTGCCAGCAGTGCACGGACAGCCTATAATGAAAAACTGTTTTTT.